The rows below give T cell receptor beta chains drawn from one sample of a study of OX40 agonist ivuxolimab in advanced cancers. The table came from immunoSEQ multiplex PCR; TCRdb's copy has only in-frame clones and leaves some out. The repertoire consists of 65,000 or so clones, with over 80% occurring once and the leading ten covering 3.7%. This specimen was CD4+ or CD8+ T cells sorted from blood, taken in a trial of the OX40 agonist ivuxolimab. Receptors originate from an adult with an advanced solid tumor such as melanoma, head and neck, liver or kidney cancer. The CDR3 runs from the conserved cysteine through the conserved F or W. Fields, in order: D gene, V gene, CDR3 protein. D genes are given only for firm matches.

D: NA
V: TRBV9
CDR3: CASSRRDDNEQFF

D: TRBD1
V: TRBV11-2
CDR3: CASSPWTGNYGYTF

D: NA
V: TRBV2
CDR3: CASSELGATEAFF

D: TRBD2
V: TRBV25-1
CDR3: CASTGGDEQFF

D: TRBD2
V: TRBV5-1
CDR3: CASRGSSYEQYF

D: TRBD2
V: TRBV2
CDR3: CASSGGLAGAGELFF

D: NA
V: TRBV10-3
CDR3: CAISEGQNQPQHF

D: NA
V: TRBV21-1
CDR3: CASNPLIGPMRELYGEQFF

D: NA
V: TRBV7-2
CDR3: CASSLGGAPYEQYF

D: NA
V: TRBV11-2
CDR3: CASSLVAGTQYF

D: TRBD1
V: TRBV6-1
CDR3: CASSEGQGTHQPQHF

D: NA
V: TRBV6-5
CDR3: CASSWQGQETQYF

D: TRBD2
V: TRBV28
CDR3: CASSPLAGGPRGTDTQYF

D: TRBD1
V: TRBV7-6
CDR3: CASSLGTGYYEQYF

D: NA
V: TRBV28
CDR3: CASSLLGLGTGELFF

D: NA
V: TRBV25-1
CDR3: CASSDLKGNTEAFF

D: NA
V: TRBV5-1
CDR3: CASSSEGHMNTEAFF

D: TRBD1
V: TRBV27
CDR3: CASALETGSYEQYF

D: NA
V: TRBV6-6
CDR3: CASSTGTLAPQHF

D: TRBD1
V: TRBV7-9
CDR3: CASRRGPGNTIYF

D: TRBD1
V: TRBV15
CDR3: CATSRGGQGARETQYF

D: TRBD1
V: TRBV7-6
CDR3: CASSSGQEPWEQYF

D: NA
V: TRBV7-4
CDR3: CASSLIMDSGGEETQYF

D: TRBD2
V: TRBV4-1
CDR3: CASSQGGGWRGAKETQYF

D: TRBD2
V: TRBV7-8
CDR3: CASSFRTSGSRDEQFF

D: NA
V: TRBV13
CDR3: CASTDGGLGGNTIYF

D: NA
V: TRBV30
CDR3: CAWSNGANTEAFF

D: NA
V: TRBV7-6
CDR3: CASSPTAWQPQHF

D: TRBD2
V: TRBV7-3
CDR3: CASSLVGSGNTDTQYF

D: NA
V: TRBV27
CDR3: CASNKWAGISSYNEQFF

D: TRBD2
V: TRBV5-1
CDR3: CASSGTSDQETQYF

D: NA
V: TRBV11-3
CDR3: CASSSPRDYEQYF

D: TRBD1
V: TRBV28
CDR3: CASSVFPDRGTGNTIYF

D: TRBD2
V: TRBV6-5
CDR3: CASSYSGSSYEQYF

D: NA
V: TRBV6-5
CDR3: CASSYGSVTDTQYF

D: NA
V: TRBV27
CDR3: CASSLLPVNNSPLHF

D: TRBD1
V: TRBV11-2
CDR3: CASSFWDRRYEQYF

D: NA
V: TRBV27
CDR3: CASSSQNQPQHF

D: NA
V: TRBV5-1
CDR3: CASRPSAGDTYEQYF

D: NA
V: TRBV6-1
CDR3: CASSDWGEGEKLFF

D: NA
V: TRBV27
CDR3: CASSLFGTDTQYF

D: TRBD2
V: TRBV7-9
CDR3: CASSLAQVYGEGQVHEQYF

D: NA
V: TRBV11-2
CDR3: CASSLVLRQALQETQYF

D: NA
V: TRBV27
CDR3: CASSGGGTQYF

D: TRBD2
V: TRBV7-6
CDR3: CASSLGVQAGGMDEQFF

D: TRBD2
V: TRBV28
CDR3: CASTVASGKNEQFF

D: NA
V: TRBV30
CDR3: CAWSATMNTGELFF

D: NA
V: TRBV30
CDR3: CAWSPGVGYEQYF

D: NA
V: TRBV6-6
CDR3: CASKPRGGQPQHF

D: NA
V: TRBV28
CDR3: CASSPGSYEQYF